A single sample gave rise to the 14 T cell receptor beta chains below, sequenced in a study of spatial heterogeneity in lung cancer. Regarding the study as a whole: Mutation tallies in tumors tracked expanded intratumoral alpha and beta TCR counts.

This sample's time point: sample taken at primary tumor resection. MiXCR, applied by TCRdb to the 5' RACE reads, yields one record per CDR3 protein. Among over 10,000 distinct CDR3 sequences listed, over 3% were seen once. Their antigens are not known. Here the sequenced sample was lung tumor tissue, taken at surgery. Receptors originate from a male donor with early-stage non-small cell lung cancer.

At least ten counts were recorded for this clonotype. J is TRBJ2-3 and V is TRBV29-1; 10 bases fit TRBD2. The CDR3 covers 18 residues. The V and J ends lost 3 bases and 1 base, in that order; junction bases with no gene match: 13. Germline V gene sequence: CDR1 SQVTM, CDR2 ANQGSEA. The CDR3 DNA reads TGCAGCGTTGAGGTTATAGCGGGGGGCCCCCCCCGCACAGATACGCAGTATTTT. It translates to CSVEVIAGGPPRTDTQYF.

This clonotype was seen many times. V and J are TRBV19 and TRBJ1-5; tentative D call: TRBD1 (5 bases). Trimming removed 4 bases from V and 7 bases from J, with 8 bases in between. CDR1 and CDR2 (germline): LNHDA, SQIVND (reference sequence). The CDR3 runs 12 residues. The CDR3 region has the DNA TGTGCCAGTAGTAACAGGAGGCAGCCCCAGCATTTT. It is translated as CASSNRRQPQHF.

This clonotype was detected many times. The chain recombines TRBV7-2 with TRBJ1-3; no clear D. The CDR3 has 16 residues. V lost 2 bases and J lost 0, with 11 bases in between. Germline assignment: CDR1 SGHTA and CDR2 FQGNSA. The CDR3 coding sequence is TGTGCCAGCAGCTTAAACCCGTACAGCTCTGGAAACACCATATATTTT. Residues: CASSLNPYSSGNTIYF.

This clonotype was counted many times. The J gene is TRBJ2-3, the V gene TRBV19, with 13 bases identical to TRBD2. The CDR3 length is 16 residues. V lost 6 bases, J lost 7 bases, and 10 bases stayed unmatched. The germline CDR1 and CDR2 sequences are LNHDA and SQIVND (reference sequence). This CDR3 is CASRPPTSGGRNTQYF. The CDR3 DNA sequence: TGTGCCAGTAGGCCTCCGACTAGCGGGGGGAGAAATACGCAGTATTTT.

The chain joins TRBV7-2 to TRBJ2-7, with TRBD2 as a possible D gene (7 bases). The germline V and J ends were trimmed by 5 bases and 2 bases, with 22 bases remaining between them. Germline V gene lookup returns CDR1 SGHTA and CDR2 FQGNSA. There are 17 residues in the CDR3. In DNA form, the CDR3 reads TGTGCCAGCAGCCCCTTGCTGGGGGCGGGGGAGACCTACGAGCAGTACTTC. As protein: CASSPLLGAGETYEQYF.

The chain couples TRBV6-5 to TRBJ2-5; 8 bases match TRBD2. From germline, CDR1 is MNHEY and CDR2 SVGAGI. This CDR3 comprises 16 residues. V was clipped by 0 bases and J by 5 bases; unmatched bases: 8. The CDR3 region has the DNA TGTGCCAGCAGTTACTCGGCCGCGGGGGGTTGGGAGACCCAGTACTTC. Encoded protein: CASSYSAAGGWETQYF.

This clonotype was seen at least ten times. The chain is built from TRBV12-5 and TRBJ1-5; D remains ambiguous. The V gene lost 0 bases and the J gene lost 7 bases, with 22 bases spanning the gap. The germline V gene encodes CDR1 LGHNT and CDR2 FRNRAP. CDR3 size: 18 residues. CDR3 bases: TGTGCTAGTGGTTTGGTAAGCGATGGACGGGCTCCCGAACAGCCCCAGCATTTT. It yields the protein CASGLVSDGRAPEQPQHF.

This clonotype turned up a few times. V is TRBV20-1 and J is TRBJ2-7, with D perhaps assigned TRBD1 or TRBD2 (6 bases each). From germline, CDR1 is DFQATT and CDR2 SNEGSKA (reference sequence). This CDR3 spans 13 amino acids. The V and J ends lost 5 bases and 3 bases respectively, with 14 bases between them. The DNA of the CDR3 is TGCAGTGCTGCGGGACAAAGTCTCTACGAGCAGTACGTC. Translation: CSAAGQSLYEQYV.

This chain connects TRBV5-5 to TRBJ2-5; weak D call: TRBD2 (6 bases). Deletions cut 5 bases from V and 5 bases from J, with 19 bases between. There are 15 residues in the CDR3. Germline V gives CDR1 SGHKS, CDR2 YYEKEE (reference sequence). The CDR3: CASSLGRGWAETQYF. DNA of the CDR3: TGTGCCAGCAGTCTAGGTCGGGGGTGGGCGGAGACCCAGTACTTC.

This clonotype was counted ten times or more. The chain joins TRBV20-1 to TRBJ2-7; a possible D gene is TRBD2 (5 bases). The germline V and J ends were trimmed by 6 bases and 6 bases, with 21 bases remaining between them. CDR1 DFQATT and CDR2 SNEGSKA come from the germline V gene (reference sequence). This CDR3 has 14 amino acids. This CDR3 reads CSARVRVDYREQYF. The CDR3, as DNA: TGCAGTGCGAGGGTTAGGGTTGACTACCGCGAGCAGTACTTC.

This clonotype showed up many times. The chain links TRBV7-2 to TRBJ2-3, with 8 nucleotides matching TRBD2. Germline V CDR1 and CDR2: SGHTA, FQGNSA. Trimming took 1 base from V and 6 from J; bases not matched to a gene: 3. The CDR3 sequence is 14 residues long. This CDR3 reads CASSLDSGVDTQYF. The CDR3 nucleotides are TGTGCCAGCAGCTTAGATAGCGGGGTGGATACGCAGTATTTT.

This clonotype was detected ten times or more. The V gene is TRBV7-2, the J gene TRBJ2-5; 8 bases match TRBD1. The CDR3 consists of 15 residues. V was clipped by 1 base and J by 4 bases; unmatched bases: 5. CDR1 is SGHTA and CDR2 is FQGNSA in the germline V gene. CDR3 nucleotides: TGTGCCAGCAGCTTAGACAGGGGGACACGAGAGACCCAGTACTTC. This encodes CASSLDRGTRETQYF.

This clonotype was recorded many times. The rearrangement joins TRBV6-6 to TRBJ2-4; 7 bases match TRBD1. In germline, CDR1 is MNHNY, CDR2 SVGAGI (reference sequence). Losses at the gene ends were 0 bases for V and 4 bases for J; bases not matched to a gene: 18. The CDR3 runs 20 residues. As DNA, the CDR3 is TGTGCCAGCAGTTACTCCACCTTGACAGGGCGGTACGAGGGGAAAAACATTCAGTACTTC. Protein: CASSYSTLTGRYEGKNIQYF.

There are many counts of this clonotype. J is TRBJ1-1 and V is TRBV2; D unresolved. CDR1 and CDR2 from the germline V gene are SNHLY and FYNNEI. CDR3 length: 15 residues. V was cut by 3 bases and J by 3 bases, with 14 bases left in between. CDR3 sequence: CASSDSEGSYTEAFF. DNA for the CDR3: TGTGCCAGCAGTGATTCCGAAGGGTCTTACACTGAAGCTTTCTTT.